This entry describes one T cell receptor beta chain. Antigen unknown. The entry originates in a study of response to subunit inactivated influenza vaccine. Study-wide results and caveats: The authors suggested that every seasonal influenza vaccination recruits few new T cells.

Germline lookup yields CDR1 ENHRY and CDR2 SYGVKD. The CDR3 runs 12 residues. The V end was cut by 3 bases, the J end by 8 bases, with 10 bases between. TCRdb re-analysed the RT-PCR reads in MiXCR, keeping a single row per CDR3 protein. In the table there are 630,000 or so distinct CDR3 sequences, 15% to 18% of which are singletons. The TCR comes from a man aged 45-60 years who received an inactivated influenza vaccine. The sequencing used PBMCs from blood, collected approximately 12 days after vaccination. The rearrangement uses TRBV10-3 and TRBJ1-2; TRBD1 is a possible D gene (6 bases). The CDR3 nucleotides are TGTGCCATCAGTGAAAGGGACAACGGCTACACCTTC. It is translated as CAISERDNGYTF.